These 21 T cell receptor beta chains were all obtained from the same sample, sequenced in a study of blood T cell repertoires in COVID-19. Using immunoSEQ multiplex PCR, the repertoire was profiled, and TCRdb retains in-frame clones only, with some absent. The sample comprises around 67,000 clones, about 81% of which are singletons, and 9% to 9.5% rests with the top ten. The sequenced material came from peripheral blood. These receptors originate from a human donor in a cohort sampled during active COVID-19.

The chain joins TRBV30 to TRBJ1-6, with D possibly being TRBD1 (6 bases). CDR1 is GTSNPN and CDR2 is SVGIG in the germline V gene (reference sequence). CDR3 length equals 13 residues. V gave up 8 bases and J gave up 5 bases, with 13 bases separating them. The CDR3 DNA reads TGTGCCGAACAGGGTGGCCATAATTCACCCCTCCACTTT. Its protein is CAEQGGHNSPLHF. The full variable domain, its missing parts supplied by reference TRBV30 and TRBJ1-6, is SQTIHQWPATLVQPVGSPLSLECTVEGTSNPNLYWYRQAAGRGLQLLFYSVGIGQISSEVPQNLSASRPQDRQFILSSKKLLLSDSGFYLCAEQGGHNSPLHFGNGTRLTVT.

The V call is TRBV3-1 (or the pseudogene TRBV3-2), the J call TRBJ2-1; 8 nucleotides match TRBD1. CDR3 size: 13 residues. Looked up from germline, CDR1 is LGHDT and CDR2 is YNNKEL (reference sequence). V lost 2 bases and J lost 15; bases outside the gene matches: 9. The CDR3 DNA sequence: TGTGCCAGCAGCCAACCAGGGACAGGCGGTTGGTTCTTC. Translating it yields CASSQPGTGGWFF.

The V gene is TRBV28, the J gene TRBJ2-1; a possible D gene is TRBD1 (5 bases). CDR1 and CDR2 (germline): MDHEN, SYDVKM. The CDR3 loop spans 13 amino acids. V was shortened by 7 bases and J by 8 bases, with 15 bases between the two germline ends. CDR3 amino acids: CASNPFLGDEQFF. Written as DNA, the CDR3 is TGTGCCAGCAACCCCTTTCTAGGGGATGAGCAGTTCTTC. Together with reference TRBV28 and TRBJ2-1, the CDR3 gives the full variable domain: DVKVTQSSRYLVKRTGEKVFLECVQDMDHENMFWYRQDPGLGLRLIYFSYDVKMKEKGDIPEGYSVSREKKERFSLILESASTNQTSMYLCASNPFLGDEQFFGPGTRLTVL.

As DNA, the CDR3 is TGTGCCAGCAGTGACGGACATCCCCAGGCCGGAAACATTCAGTACTTC. Its translation: CASSDGHPQAGNIQYF. The V and J genes are TRBV2 and TRBJ2-4; the D gene is possibly TRBD1 (5 bases). The germline V gene has CDR1 SNHLY and CDR2 FYNNEI. The CDR3 sequence is 16 residues long. V was shortened by 3 bases and J by 6 bases, with 18 bases between the two germline ends.

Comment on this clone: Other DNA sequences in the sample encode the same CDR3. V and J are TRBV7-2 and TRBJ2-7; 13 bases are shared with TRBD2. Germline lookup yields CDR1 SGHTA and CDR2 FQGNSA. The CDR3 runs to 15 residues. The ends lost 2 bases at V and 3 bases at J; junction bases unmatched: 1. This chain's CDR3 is CASSLRTSGSYEQYF. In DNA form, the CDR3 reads TGTGCCAGCAGCTTAAGGACTAGCGGGAGCTACGAGCAGTACTTC.

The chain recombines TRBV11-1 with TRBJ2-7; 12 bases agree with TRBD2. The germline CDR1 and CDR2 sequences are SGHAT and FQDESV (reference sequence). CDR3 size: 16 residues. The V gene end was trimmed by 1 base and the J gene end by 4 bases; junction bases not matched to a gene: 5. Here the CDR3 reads CASSLGRLAGVYEQYF. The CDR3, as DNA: TGTGCCAGCAGCTTAGGCCGACTAGCGGGGGTTTACGAGCAGTACTTC.

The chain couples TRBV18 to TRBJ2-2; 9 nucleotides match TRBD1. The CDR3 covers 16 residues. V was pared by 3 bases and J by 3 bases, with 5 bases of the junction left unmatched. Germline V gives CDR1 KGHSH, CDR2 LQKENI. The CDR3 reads CASSPSNRGHTGELFF. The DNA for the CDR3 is TGTGCCAGCTCACCCTCCAACAGGGGGCACACCGGGGAGCTGTTTTTT.

This CDR3 reads CASTVVYNSPLHF. CDR3 DNA sequence: TGTGCCAGCACGGTAGTATATAATTCACCCCTCCACTTT. The V call is TRBV2, the J call TRBJ1-6; D gene uncertain. Per the germline V gene, CDR1 is SNHLY and CDR2 is FYNNEI. The CDR3 spans 13 residues. Trimming removed 7 bases at V and 4 bases at J, with 8 bases between.

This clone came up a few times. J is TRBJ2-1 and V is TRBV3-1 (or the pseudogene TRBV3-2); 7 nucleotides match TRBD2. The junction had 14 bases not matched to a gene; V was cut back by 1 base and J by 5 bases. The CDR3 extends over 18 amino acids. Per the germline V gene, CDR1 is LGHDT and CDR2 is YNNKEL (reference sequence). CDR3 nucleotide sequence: TGTGCCAGCAGCCAAGTCGGGGGAATAGGCGGGAGAGACAATGAGCAGTTCTTC. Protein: CASSQVGGIGGRDNEQFF.

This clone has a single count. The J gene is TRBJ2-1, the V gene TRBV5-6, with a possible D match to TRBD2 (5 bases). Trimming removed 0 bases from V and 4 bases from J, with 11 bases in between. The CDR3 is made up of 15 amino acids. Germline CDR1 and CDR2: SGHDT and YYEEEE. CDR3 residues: CASSLDGVGYNEQFF. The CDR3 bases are TGTGCCAGCAGCTTGGACGGGGTCGGTTACAATGAGCAGTTCTTC.

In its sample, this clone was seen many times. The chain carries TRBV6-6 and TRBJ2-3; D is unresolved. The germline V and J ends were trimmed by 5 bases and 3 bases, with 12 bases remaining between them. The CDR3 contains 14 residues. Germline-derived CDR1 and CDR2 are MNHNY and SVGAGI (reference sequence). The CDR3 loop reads CASSPLSRTDTQYF. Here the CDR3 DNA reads TGTGCCAGCAGTCCTCTGTCGCGAACAGATACGCAGTATTTT.

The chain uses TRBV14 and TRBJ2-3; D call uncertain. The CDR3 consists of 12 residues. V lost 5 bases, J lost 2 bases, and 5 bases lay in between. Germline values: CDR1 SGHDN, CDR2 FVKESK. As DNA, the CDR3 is TGTGCCAGCAGCAGCGACACAGATACGCAGTATTTT. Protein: CASSSDTDTQYF.

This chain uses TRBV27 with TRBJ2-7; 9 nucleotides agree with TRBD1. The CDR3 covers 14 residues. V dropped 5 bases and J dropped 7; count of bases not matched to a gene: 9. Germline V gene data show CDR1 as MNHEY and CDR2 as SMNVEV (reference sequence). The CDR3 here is CASSPGTGQEEQYF. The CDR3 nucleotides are TGTGCCAGCAGTCCTGGGACAGGGCAGGAAGAGCAGTACTTC.

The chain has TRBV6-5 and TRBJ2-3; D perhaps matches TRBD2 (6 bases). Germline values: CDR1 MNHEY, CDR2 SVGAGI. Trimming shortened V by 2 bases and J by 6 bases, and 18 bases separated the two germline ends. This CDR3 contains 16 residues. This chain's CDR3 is CASSYPMAGSRDTQYF. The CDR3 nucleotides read TGTGCCAGCAGTTACCCTATGGCGGGATCAAGGGATACGCAGTATTTT.

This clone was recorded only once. The CDR3 sequence: CASSMAATHYNSPLHF. The CDR3 DNA reads as TGTGCCAGTAGTATGGCAGCGACTCACTATAATTCACCCCTCCACTTT. J is TRBJ1-6 and V is TRBV19; D is unresolved. The CDR3 consists of 16 residues. The V end lost 3 bases, the J end lost 3 bases, and 12 bases lay between the germline ends. Germline CDR1 LNHDA, CDR2 SQIVND (reference sequence).

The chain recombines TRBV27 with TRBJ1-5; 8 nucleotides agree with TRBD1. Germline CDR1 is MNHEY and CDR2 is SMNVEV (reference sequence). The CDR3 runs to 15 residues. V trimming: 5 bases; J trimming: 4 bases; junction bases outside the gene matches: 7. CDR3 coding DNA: TGTGCCAGCAGTACCACAGGGGGAGTAAATCAGCCCCAGCATTTT. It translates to CASSTTGGVNQPQHF.

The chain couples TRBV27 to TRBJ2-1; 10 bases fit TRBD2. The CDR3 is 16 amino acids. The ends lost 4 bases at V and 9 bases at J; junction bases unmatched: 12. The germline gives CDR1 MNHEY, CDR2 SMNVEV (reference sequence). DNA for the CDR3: TGTGCCAGCAGTTCCCCAGCGGGAGGGGGTCAGCGTGAGCAGTTCTTC. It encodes CASSSPAGGGQREQFF.

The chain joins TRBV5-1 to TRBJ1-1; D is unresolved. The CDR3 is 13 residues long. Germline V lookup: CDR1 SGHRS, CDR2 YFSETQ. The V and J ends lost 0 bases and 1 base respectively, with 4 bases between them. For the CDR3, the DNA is TGCGCCAGCAGCTTGGCCGGGAACACTGAAGCTTTCTTT. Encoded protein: CASSLAGNTEAFF.

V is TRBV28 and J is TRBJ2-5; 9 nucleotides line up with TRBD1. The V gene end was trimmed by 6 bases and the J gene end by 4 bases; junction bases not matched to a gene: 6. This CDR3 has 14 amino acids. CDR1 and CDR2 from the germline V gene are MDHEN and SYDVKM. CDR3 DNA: TGTGCCAGCAGGGACTTGGACAGGGGAGAGACCCAGTACTTC. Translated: CASRDLDRGETQYF. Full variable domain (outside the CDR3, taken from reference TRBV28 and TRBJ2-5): DVKVTQSSRYLVKRTGEKVFLECVQDMDHENMFWYRQDPGLGLRLIYFSYDVKMKEKGDIPEGYSVSREKKERFSLILESASTNQTSMYLCASRDLDRGETQYFGPGTRLLVL.

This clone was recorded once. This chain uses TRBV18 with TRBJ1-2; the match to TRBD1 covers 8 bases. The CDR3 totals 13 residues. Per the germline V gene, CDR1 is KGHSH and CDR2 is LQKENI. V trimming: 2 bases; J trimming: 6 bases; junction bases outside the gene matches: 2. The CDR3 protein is CASSPGQGHGYTF. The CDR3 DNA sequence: TGTGCCAGCTCACCAGGACAGGGTCATGGCTACACCTTC.

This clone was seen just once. CDR3 coding DNA: TGTGCCAGCAGCGTTGGAGCGGGAGTGGATAAGAATGAGCAGTTCTTC. The encoded protein is CASSVGAGVDKNEQFF. The chain links TRBV9 to TRBJ2-1; 8 positions agree with TRBD2. The CDR3 extends over 16 amino acids. Germline lookup yields CDR1 SGDLS and CDR2 YYNGEE. V lost 2 bases, J lost 7 bases, and 11 bases stayed unmatched.